This T cell receptor beta chain derives from a study of blood T cell repertoires in COVID-19. Assay: immunoSEQ multiplex PCR; the TCRdb copy retains only in-frame clones and omits some. The table lists some 270,000 clones, about nine tenths of them singletons. With V trimmed by 7 bases and J by 4 bases, 8 bases remained unmatched. The CDR3 is made up of 13 amino acids. Germline-derived CDR1 and CDR2 are SGHRS and YFSETQ. Sequenced: peripheral blood. This chain links TRBV5-1 with TRBJ2-7; TRBD2 matches 7 bases. The clonotype was recovered from a man between 45 and 60 years old with acute or convalescent COVID-19. CDR3 in DNA: TGCGCCAGCGTCGGGGAGGGTAGGTACGAGCAGTACTTC. Translating gives CASVGEGRYEQYF.